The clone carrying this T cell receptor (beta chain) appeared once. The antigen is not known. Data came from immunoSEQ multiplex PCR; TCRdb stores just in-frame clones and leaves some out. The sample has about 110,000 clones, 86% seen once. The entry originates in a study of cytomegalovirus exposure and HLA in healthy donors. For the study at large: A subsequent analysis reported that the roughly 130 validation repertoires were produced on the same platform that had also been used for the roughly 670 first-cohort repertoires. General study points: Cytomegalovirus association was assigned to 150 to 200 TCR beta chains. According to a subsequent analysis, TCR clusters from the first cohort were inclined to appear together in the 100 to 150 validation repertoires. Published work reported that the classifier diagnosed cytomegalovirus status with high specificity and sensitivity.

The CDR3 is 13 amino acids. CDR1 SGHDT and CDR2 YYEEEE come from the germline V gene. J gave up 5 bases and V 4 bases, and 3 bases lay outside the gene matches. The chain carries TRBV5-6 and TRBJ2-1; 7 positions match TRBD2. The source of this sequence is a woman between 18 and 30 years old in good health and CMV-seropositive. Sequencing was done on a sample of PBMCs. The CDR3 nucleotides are TGTGCCAGCAGCCGGGACTACAACAATGAGCAGTTCTTC. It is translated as CASSRDYNNEQFF.